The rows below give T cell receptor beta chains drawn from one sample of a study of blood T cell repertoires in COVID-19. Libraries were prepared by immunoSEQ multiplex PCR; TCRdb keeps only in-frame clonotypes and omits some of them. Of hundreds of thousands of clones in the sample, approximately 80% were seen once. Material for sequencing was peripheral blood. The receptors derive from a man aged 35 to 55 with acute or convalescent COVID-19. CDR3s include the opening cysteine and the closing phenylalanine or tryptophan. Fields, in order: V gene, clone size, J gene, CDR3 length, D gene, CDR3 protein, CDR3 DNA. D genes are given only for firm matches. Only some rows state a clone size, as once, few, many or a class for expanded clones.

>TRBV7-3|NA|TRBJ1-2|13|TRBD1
CASSPGTDYGYTF
TGTGCCAGCAGCCCCGGGACAGACTATGGCTACACCTTC
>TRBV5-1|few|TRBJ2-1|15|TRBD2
CASSLKLAGVNEQFF
TGCGCCAGCAGCTTGAAACTAGCGGGAGTCAATGAGCAGTTCTTC
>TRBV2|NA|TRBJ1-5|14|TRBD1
CASTGQGLVQPQHF
TGTGCCAGCACTGGACAGGGACTGGTTCAGCCCCAGCATTTT
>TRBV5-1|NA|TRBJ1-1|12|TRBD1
CASSFRQGEAFF
TGCGCCAGCAGCTTTCGACAGGGTGAAGCTTTCTTT
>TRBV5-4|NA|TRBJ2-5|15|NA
CASSPTGALQETQYF
TGTGCCAGCAGCCCCACAGGAGCATTACAAGAGACCCAGTACTTC
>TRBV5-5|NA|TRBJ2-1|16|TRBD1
CASSLGDRENRDEQFF
TGTGCCAGCAGCTTGGGGGACAGGGAAAATAGAGATGAGCAGTTCTTC
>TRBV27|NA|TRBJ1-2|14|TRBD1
CASTGTGGARGYTF
TGTGCCAGCACCGGGACAGGGGGCGCGAGGGGCTACACCTTC
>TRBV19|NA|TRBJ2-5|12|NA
CASSIRGETQYF
TGTGCCAGTAGTATCAGGGGCGAGACCCAGTACTTC
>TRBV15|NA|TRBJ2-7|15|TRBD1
CATSIQAGQGYEQYF
TGTGCCACCAGCATTCAGGCGGGACAGGGCTACGAGCAGTACTTC
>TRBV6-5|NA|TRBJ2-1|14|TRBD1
CASSYGTAYNEQFF
TGTGCCAGCAGTTACGGGACAGCTTACAATGAGCAGTTCTTC
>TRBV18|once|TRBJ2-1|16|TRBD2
CASSPSGLGGFNEQFF
TGTGCCAGCTCACCATCTGGACTAGGAGGATTCAATGAGCAGTTCTTC
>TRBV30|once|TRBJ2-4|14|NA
CAWSGSLAKNIQYF
TGTGCCTGGAGCGGGTCCCTAGCCAAAAACATTCAGTACTTC
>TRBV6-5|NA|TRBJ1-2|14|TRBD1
CASSNAYRGYGYTF
TGTGCCAGCAGCAACGCATACAGGGGGTATGGCTACACCTTC
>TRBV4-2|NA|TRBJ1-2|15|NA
CASSQDSRRPYGYTF
TGTGCCAGCAGCCAAGATTCGCGGCGGCCCTATGGCTACACCTTC
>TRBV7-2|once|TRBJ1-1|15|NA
CASSLGGGVDTEAFF
TGTGCCAGCAGCCTAGGTGGGGGCGTGGATACTGAAGCTTTCTTT
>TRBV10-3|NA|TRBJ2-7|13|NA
CAISESNSSEQYF
TGTGCCATCAGTGAGTCGAACAGTTCCGAGCAGTACTTC
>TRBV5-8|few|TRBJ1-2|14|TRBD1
CASSLQGEIYGYTF
TGTGCCAGCAGCTTGCAGGGGGAGATCTATGGCTACACCTTC
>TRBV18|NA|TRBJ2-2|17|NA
CASSPKYGGTGAGELFF
TGTGCCAGCTCACCGAAATACGGAGGGACGGGGGCCGGGGAGCTGTTTTTT
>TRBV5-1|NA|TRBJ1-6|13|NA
CASSYDQGSPLHF
TGCGCCAGCAGCTACGACCAGGGTTCACCCCTCCACTTT
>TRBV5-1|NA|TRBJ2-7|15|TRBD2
CASSLELAGGGEQYF
TGCGCCAGCAGCTTGGAACTAGCGGGAGGGGGAGAGCAGTACTTC
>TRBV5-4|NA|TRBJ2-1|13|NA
CASSLYSLSEQFF
TGTGCCAGCAGCTTGTACAGTTTGAGCGAGCAGTTCTTC
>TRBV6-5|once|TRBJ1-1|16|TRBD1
CASSYEEGAMNTEAFF
TGTGCCAGCAGTTACGAGGAGGGGGCCATGAACACTGAAGCTTTCTTT
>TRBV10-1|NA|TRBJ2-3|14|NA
CASRGASSTDTQYF
TGCGCCAGCAGGGGGGCATCTAGCACAGATACGCAGTATTTT
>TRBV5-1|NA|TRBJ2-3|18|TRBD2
CASSLDYNSGSVTDTQYF
TGCGCCAGCAGCTTGGATTATAACAGCGGGAGTGTCACAGATACGCAGTATTTT
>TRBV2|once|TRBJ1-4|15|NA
CASSPGSTTNEKLFF
TGTGCCAGCAGCCCGGGGAGTACAACTAATGAAAAACTGTTTTTT
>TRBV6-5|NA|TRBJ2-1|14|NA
CASSKLGQRNEQFF
TGTGCCAGCAGTAAACTTGGACAGCGGAATGAGCAGTTCTTC
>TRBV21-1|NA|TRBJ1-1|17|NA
CASSCPIPGQGNTEAFF
TGTGCCAGCAGCTGCCCAATTCCGGGACAGGGGAACACTGAAGCTTTCTTT
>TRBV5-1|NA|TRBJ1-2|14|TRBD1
CASSVTGGGYGYTF
TGCGCCAGCAGCGTGACAGGGGGCGGCTATGGCTACACCTTC
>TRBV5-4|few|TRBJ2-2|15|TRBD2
CASSPGLAGNRELFF
TGTGCCAGCAGCCCGGGACTAGCGGGAAACCGGGAGCTGTTTTTT
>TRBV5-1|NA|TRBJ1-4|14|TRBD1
CASSATTGVEKLFF
TGCGCCAGCAGCGCCACTACAGGGGTTGAAAAACTGTTTTTT
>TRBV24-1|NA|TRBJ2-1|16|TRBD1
CATSDSGQGDLREQFF
TGTGCCACCAGTGATTCCGGACAGGGAGATCTCCGTGAGCAGTTCTTC
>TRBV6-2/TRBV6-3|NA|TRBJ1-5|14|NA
CASSTRDKNQPQHF
TGTGCCAGCAGTACCCGGGACAAGAATCAGCCCCAGCATTTT
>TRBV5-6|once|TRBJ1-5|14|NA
CASSLLQSNQPQHF
TGTGCCAGCAGCTTGTTACAGTCTAATCAGCCCCAGCATTTT